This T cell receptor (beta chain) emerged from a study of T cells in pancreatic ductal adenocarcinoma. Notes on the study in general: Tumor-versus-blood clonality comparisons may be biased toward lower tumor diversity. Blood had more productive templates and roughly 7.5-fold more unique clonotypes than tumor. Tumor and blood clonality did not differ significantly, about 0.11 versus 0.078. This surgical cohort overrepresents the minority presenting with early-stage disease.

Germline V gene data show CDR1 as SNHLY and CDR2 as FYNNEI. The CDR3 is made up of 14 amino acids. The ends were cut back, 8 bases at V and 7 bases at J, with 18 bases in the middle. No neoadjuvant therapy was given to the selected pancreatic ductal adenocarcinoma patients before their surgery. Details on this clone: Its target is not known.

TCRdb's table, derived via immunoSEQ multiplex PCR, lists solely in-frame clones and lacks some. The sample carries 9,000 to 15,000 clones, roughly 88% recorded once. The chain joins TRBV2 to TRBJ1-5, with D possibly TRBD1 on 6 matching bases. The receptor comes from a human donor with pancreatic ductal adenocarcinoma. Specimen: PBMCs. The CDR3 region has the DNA TGTGCCAGCCAAAGGGCCAGGGGCCCCCAGCCCCAGCATTTT. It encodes CASQRARGPQPQHF.